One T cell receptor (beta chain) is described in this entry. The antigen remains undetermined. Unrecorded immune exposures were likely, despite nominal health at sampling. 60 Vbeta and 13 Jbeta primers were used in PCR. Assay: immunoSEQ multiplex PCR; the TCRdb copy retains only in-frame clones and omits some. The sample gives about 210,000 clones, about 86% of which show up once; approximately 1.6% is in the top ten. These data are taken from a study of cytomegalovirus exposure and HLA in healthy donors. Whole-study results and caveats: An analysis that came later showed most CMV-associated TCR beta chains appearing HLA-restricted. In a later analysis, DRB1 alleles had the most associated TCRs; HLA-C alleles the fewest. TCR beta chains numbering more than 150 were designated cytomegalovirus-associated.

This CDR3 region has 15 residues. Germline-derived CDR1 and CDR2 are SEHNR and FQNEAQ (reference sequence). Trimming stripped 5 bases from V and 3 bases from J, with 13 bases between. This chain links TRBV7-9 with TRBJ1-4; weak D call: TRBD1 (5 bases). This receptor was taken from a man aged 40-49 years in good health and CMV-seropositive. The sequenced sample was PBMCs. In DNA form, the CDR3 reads TGTGCCAGCAGCCGAGTTAGACAGTCTAATGAAAAACTGTTTTTT. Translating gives CASSRVRQSNEKLFF.